This T cell receptor (beta chain) is drawn from a study of PD-1 and CTLA-4 blockade in melanoma (dated by TCRdb to the early 2020s). For context, the study as a whole: In patients with melanoma, the study measured the effects of PD-1 blockade versus CTLA-4 blockade on the melanoma-reactive CD8 T cell response.

To prepare the library, the immunoSEQ multiplex PCR assay was applied. TCRdb stores this immuneACCESS table with in-frame sequences only. Part of the clones is absent; in the studies checked, under half of the shortfall reflects unresolved V genes, and no reason is known for the rest. For this sample the table gives tens of thousands of clones, of which around 90% were detected only once. The ten top clones hold over 8.5% of the sample. Of note for this clone: No antigen is known for it. Base qualities are missing; no much larger clone stands one base away.

V is pared back by 0 bases and J by 4 bases, with 6 bases lying between the germline termini. The germline V gene sets CDR1 to SGHAT and CDR2 to FQNNGV. Including cysteine and phenylalanine, the CDR3 has 13 amino acids. Of all the DNA, just the CDR3 is kept, 39 bases in frame from base 1. The sample here was CD8+ T cells from peripheral blood, taken from a patient given anti-PD-1 treatment. Recombination joined TRBV11-2 with TRBJ1-1, with the D gene call left open. The source of this sequence is a human donor with melanoma. This receptor has the CDR3 CASSLEPFTEAFF. The DNA sequence follows: TGTGCCAGCAGCTTAGAACCCTTCACTGAAGCTTTCTTT. With all but the CDR3 taken from the reference TRBV11-2 and TRBJ1-1 genes, the full variable domain is: EAGVAQSPRYKIIEKRQSVAFWCNPISGHATLYWYQQILGQGPKLLIQFQNNGVVDDSQLPKDRFSAERLKGVDSTLKIQPAKLEDSAVYLCASSLEPFTEAFFGQGTRLTVV.